This is a list of T cell receptor beta chains from one sample in a study of cytomegalovirus exposure and HLA in healthy donors. Libraries were prepared by immunoSEQ multiplex PCR; TCRdb keeps only in-frame clonotypes and omits some of them. The sample consists of 180,000 or so clones, around 80% of them appearing once. The sample comprised PBMCs. The receptors come from a man between 18 and 35 years old in good health and CMV-seronegative. The conserved cysteine and the conserved F or W are not part of the CDR3 here. Size is omitted from some rows. Given values are once, few, many or a class for expanded clones.

v_gene,abundance,j_gene,CDR3aa
TRBV7-9,.,TRBJ2-7,ASSLTGGEQY
TRBV7-8,once,TRBJ2-7,AVKAPGQGAYEQY
TRBV9,.,TRBJ1-2,ASSIKDRVDLGVYGYT
TRBV25-1,.,TRBJ1-2,ASKGWTENYGYT
TRBV7-6,.,TRBJ2-7,ASSRLANEQY
TRBV5-6,.,TRBJ2-1,ASSLWGQGAYNEQF
TRBV19,.,TRBJ2-5,ASSIDTGLETQY
TRBV27,.,TRBJ2-7,ASSFLAGGGTYEQY
TRBV6-1,.,TRBJ2-3,ASSEPSSTDTQY
TRBV6-5,.,TRBJ2-1,ASSLAGVPNNEQF
TRBV27,.,TRBJ1-2,ASRRIPGYT
TRBV9,.,TRBJ2-7,ASSEGLASYEQY
TRBV30,once,TRBJ2-1,AWSQTSGTYNEQF
TRBV6-1,few,TRBJ2-2,ASSGQLETGELF
TRBV4-3,few,TRBJ1-1,ASSQFRSGDTEAF
TRBV7-9,.,TRBJ1-1,ASSWGQGGTEAF
TRBV4-1,.,TRBJ1-5,ASSARWAMVSNQPQH
TRBV6-1,many,TRBJ1-1,ASSHTENTEAF
TRBV30,.,TRBJ2-7,AWHPGMGAYEQY
TRBV6-5,.,TRBJ2-7,ASSYQQGGAYEQY
TRBV18,.,TRBJ1-1,ASSPTGTGSATEAF
TRBV9,.,TRBJ1-3,ASSDTNSGNTIY
TRBV11-3,.,TRBJ1-1,ASSLGGPEAF
TRBV5-1,.,TRBJ2-3,ASSLSGSTDTQY
TRBV7-9,.,TRBJ2-1,ASSLARASGIHNEQF
TRBV7-9,.,TRBJ1-5,ASSLIRDRHQPQH
TRBV6-5,.,TRBJ1-4,ASSSTVTNEKLF
TRBV7-9,.,TRBJ2-7,ASSLGSYEQY
TRBV28,.,TRBJ2-7,ASSLSGSSYEQY
TRBV7-6,.,TRBJ1-2,ASSLAQGLGYT
TRBV5-8,few,TRBJ2-3,ASSFLGGGTDTQY
TRBV5-1,.,TRBJ2-5,ASSRRQGRGETQY
TRBV5-1,.,TRBJ1-1,ASSLSGSMNTEAF
TRBV5-4,.,TRBJ1-1,ASSFGNTEAF
TRBV9,.,TRBJ2-1,ASSVDSGVYNEQF
TRBV15,.,TRBJ2-7,ATSRGGTGGSYEQY